These 26 T cell receptor beta chains originate from one sample sequenced in a study of blood T cell repertoires in COVID-19. TCRdb's table, derived via immunoSEQ multiplex PCR, lists solely in-frame clones and lacks some. The sample has more than 250,000 clones, over 80% seen once. The sequenced material came from peripheral blood. These receptors were taken from a man in his 60s who had recovered from COVID-19.

The V gene is TRBV4-2, the J gene TRBJ2-7; D is unclear. This CDR3 is 14 amino acids long. Looked up from germline, CDR1 is LGHNA and CDR2 is YNFKEQ. Trimming shortened V by 1 base and J by 4 bases, and 11 bases separated the two germline ends. This CDR3 reads CASSQVPSSYEQYF. CDR3 DNA: TGTGCCAGCAGCCAAGTCCCTAGTTCTTACGAGCAGTACTTC.

The chain has TRBV19 and TRBJ1-5; D unclear. The V and J ends lost 5 bases and 0 bases respectively, with 11 bases between them. The V gene's germline CDR1 is LNHDA and CDR2 SQIVND (reference sequence). This CDR3 has 15 residues. CDR3 DNA: TGTGCCAGTAGTGCACAGTTGAATAGCAATCAGCCCCAGCATTTT. Translated, it gives CASSAQLNSNQPQHF.

The chain has TRBV5-6 and TRBJ2-1; TRBD2 might be the D (5 bases). CDR1 is SGHDT and CDR2 is YYEEEE in the germline V gene. V lost 1 base, J lost 6 bases, and 11 bases lay in between. This CDR3 has 14 amino acids. The CDR3, as DNA: TGTGCCAGCAGCTTGCAGGCCGGGGTCAATGAGCAGTTCTTC. Its translation: CASSLQAGVNEQFF.

Only a few counts were recorded for this clone. This rearrangement joins TRBV30 to TRBJ1-1; D gene unclear. There are 13 residues in the CDR3. Germline V gene sequence: CDR1 GTSNPN, CDR2 SVGIG (reference sequence). V dropped 5 bases and J dropped 4 bases, with 14 bases sitting between them. The CDR3 region is CAWAGGWGTEAFF. For the CDR3, the DNA is TGTGCCTGGGCTGGAGGGTGGGGCACTGAAGCTTTCTTT.

The gene calls are TRBV9 and TRBJ2-1; 9 bases line up with TRBD1. V trimming: 4 bases; J trimming: 7 bases; junction bases outside the gene matches: 9. Germline lookup yields CDR1 SGDLS and CDR2 YYNGEE. The CDR3 spans 15 residues. The CDR3 region has the DNA TGTGCCAGCAGCAGGACAGGGGAAAGACAGAATGAGCAGTTCTTC. Protein: CASSRTGERQNEQFF. Full variable domain (remainder filled in from reference TRBV9 and TRBJ2-1): DSGVTQTPKHLITATGQRVTLRCSPRSGDLSVYWYQQSLDQGLQFLIQYYNGEERAKGNILERFSAQQFPDLHSELNLSSLELGDSALYFCASSRTGERQNEQFFGPGTRLTVL.

This rearrangement joins TRBV2 to TRBJ1-2, with D uncertain. Germline V CDR1 and CDR2: SNHLY, FYNNEI. CDR3 size: 12 residues. V was cut by 3 bases and J by 8 bases, with 10 bases left in between. Here the CDR3 reads CASSERGRGYTF. In DNA, the CDR3 is TGTGCCAGCAGTGAGAGAGGAAGGGGCTACACCTTC.

The chain uses TRBV27 and TRBJ2-5; possibly TRBD1 for D (6 bases). Trimming pared 5 bases from V and 1 base from J, leaving 11 bases between. Germline-derived CDR1 and CDR2 are MNHEY and SMNVEV (reference sequence). There are 14 residues in the CDR3. CDR3: CASSPQGSQETQYF. The DNA for the CDR3 is TGTGCCAGCAGTCCGCAGGGGTCCCAAGAGACCCAGTACTTC.

The chain employs TRBV2 and TRBJ1-1; 8 bases match TRBD1. Germline V lookup: CDR1 SNHLY, CDR2 FYNNEI. There are 13 residues in the CDR3. The V gene end was trimmed by 7 bases and the J gene end by 8 bases; junction bases not matched to a gene: 9. Here the CDR3 DNA reads TGTGCCAGCACCACCCAGACAGGGGTAGAAGCTTTCTTT. Translated: CASTTQTGVEAFF.

The chain combines TRBV30 with TRBJ2-5; D might be TRBD2 (6 bases). The CDR3 consists of 14 residues. With 1 base removed from V and 6 bases from J, the gap between germline ends came to 15 bases. Germline V gene sequence: CDR1 GTSNPN, CDR2 SVGIG (reference sequence). CDR3 loop: CAWSGAGSLKTQYF. The CDR3 nucleotides read TGTGCCTGGAGTGGTGCGGGGAGTTTGAAGACCCAGTACTTC. Full variable domain (remainder filled in from reference TRBV30 and TRBJ2-5): SQTIHQWPATLVQPVGSPLSLECTVEGTSNPNLYWYRQAAGRGLQLLFYSVGIGQISSEVPQNLSASRPQDRQFILSSKKLLLSDSGFYLCAWSGAGSLKTQYFGPGTRLLVL.

V and J are TRBV6-6 and TRBJ1-6; weak D call: TRBD1 (5 bases). The V and J ends lost 0 bases and 6 bases respectively, with 9 bases between them. The germline V gene has CDR1 MNHNY and CDR2 SVGAGI (reference sequence). The CDR3 runs 15 residues. The CDR3 DNA sequence: TGTGCCAGCAGTTACTCGACAGTCAGTAATTCACCCCTCCACTTT. Its protein is CASSYSTVSNSPLHF.

The chain recombines TRBV24-1 with TRBJ2-7, with TRBD2 identical over 7 bases. CDR1 is KGHDR, CDR2 SFDVKD, per germline. The CDR3 contains 11 residues. After removal of 9 bases from V and 3 bases from J, the junction contained 1 base not matched to a gene. The CDR3 DNA reads TGTGCCACCGGGGACTACTACGAGCAGTACTTC. It specifies CATGDYYEQYF.

This clone was recorded once. The chain combines TRBV7-2 with TRBJ2-1, with a possible D match to TRBD2 (6 bases). This CDR3 comprises 16 residues. In germline, CDR1 is SGHTA, CDR2 FQGNSA. V was cut by 0 bases and J by 0 bases, with 9 bases left in between. The CDR3 spells CASSLAGLYSYNEQFF. The CDR3 bases are TGTGCCAGCAGCTTAGCGGGACTCTACTCCTACAATGAGCAGTTCTTC.

This clone was picked up one time. The rearrangement uses TRBV5-4 and TRBJ2-3; D possibly corresponds to TRBD2 (6 bases). CDR3 length: 13 amino acids. Trimming stripped 5 bases from V and 4 bases from J, with 11 bases between. CDR1 and CDR2 (germline): SGHNT, YYREEE (reference sequence). The CDR3 coding sequence is TGTGCCAGCAGAACGCCGGGGGCAGATACGCAGTATTTT. Translating gives CASRTPGADTQYF.

The rearrangement links TRBV7-9 to TRBJ1-6; D may be TRBD1 (6 bases). This CDR3 has 15 residues. With 2 bases removed from V and 10 bases from J, the gap between germline ends came to 15 bases. Germline V gene data show CDR1 as SEHNR and CDR2 as FQNEAQ (reference sequence). The CDR3 DNA follows: TGTGCCAGCAGCTTAAGCCAGGGGAGAGGGTCACCCCTCCACTTT. Its protein product is CASSLSQGRGSPLHF.

The chain recombines TRBV5-6 with TRBJ2-7; 14 bases match TRBD2. Trimming took 0 bases from V and 5 from J; bases not matched to a gene: 1. This CDR3 is built from 15 residues. Germline V CDR1 and CDR2: SGHDT, YYEEEE. This chain's CDR3 is CASSLGTSGRNEQYF. The CDR3 coding sequence is TGTGCCAGCAGCTTGGGGACTAGCGGGAGGAACGAGCAGTACTTC.

The chain carries TRBV15 and TRBJ2-7; 9 bases agree with TRBD1. The CDR3 sequence is 15 residues long. The J segment lost 0 bases and the V segment lost 4 bases, leaving 4 bases of the junction unmatched. Germline lookup yields CDR1 LNHNV and CDR2 YYDKDF (reference sequence). This CDR3 reads CATSKDRGFSYEQYF. The CDR3 nucleotides read TGTGCCACCAGCAAGGACAGGGGATTCTCCTACGAGCAGTACTTC. Full variable domain (remainder filled in from reference TRBV15 and TRBJ2-7): DAMVIQNPRYQVTQFGKPVTLSCSQTLNHNVMYWYQQKSSQAPKLLFHYYDKDFNNEADTPDNFQSRRPNTSFCFLDIRSPGLGDTAMYLCATSKDRGFSYEQYFGPGTRLTVT.

The chain recombines TRBV4-1 with TRBJ1-3, with TRBD1 matching 7 bases. Germline-derived CDR1 and CDR2 are MGHRA and YSYEKL. CDR3 length: 16 amino acids. Trimming at V came to 4 bases and at J to 0 bases, leaving 6 bases not matched to a gene. The CDR3 DNA follows: TGCGCCAGCAGCCGTCAACAGGGGAGCTCTGGAAACACCATATATTTT. Protein: CASSRQQGSSGNTIYF.

The rearrangement links TRBV6-4 to TRBJ1-1; 7 bases fit TRBD1. The germline V gene has CDR1 MRHNA and CDR2 SNTAGT. The ends lost 5 bases at V and 13 bases at J; junction bases unmatched: 13. The CDR3 consists of 13 residues. The CDR3 DNA sequence: TGTGCCAGCAGTAGCTCTCGACAGGGTGGGCTTTTCTTT. It translates to CASSSSRQGGLFF.

The chain is built from TRBV9 and TRBJ1-1; the match to TRBD1 covers 10 bases. Trimming cost V 2 bases and J 8 bases; bases outside gene matches: 3. This CDR3 spans 13 amino acids. Germline values: CDR1 SGDLS, CDR2 YYNGEE. The CDR3: CASSVRTGGEAFF. CDR3 nucleotides: TGTGCCAGCAGCGTCAGGACAGGGGGAGAAGCTTTCTTT.

This clone was seen more than once but under ten times. The rearrangement joins TRBV30 to TRBJ2-2; D is uncertain. The CDR3 is made up of 12 amino acids. CDR1 GTSNPN and CDR2 SVGIG come from the germline V gene (reference sequence). Trimming removed 7 bases from V and 3 bases from J, with 9 bases in between. Here the CDR3 reads CASGHDTGELFF. In DNA form, the CDR3 reads TGTGCCTCGGGTCATGACACCGGGGAGCTGTTTTTT. The full variable domain, rest sourced from reference TRBV30 and TRBJ2-2, is SQTIHQWPATLVQPVGSPLSLECTVEGTSNPNLYWYRQAAGRGLQLLFYSVGIGQISSEVPQNLSASRPQDRQFILSSKKLLLSDSGFYLCASGHDTGELFFGEGSRLTVL.

This rearrangement joins TRBV2 to TRBJ1-1; 10 positions match TRBD1. V lost 4 bases, J lost 5 bases, and 4 bases stayed unmatched. The CDR3 totals 14 residues. Germline loops: CDR1 SNHLY, CDR2 FYNNEI. The CDR3 protein is CASSGQGAFTEAFF. The CDR3 bases are TGTGCCAGCAGTGGACAGGGGGCTTTTACTGAAGCTTTCTTT.

A word on this clone: The same CDR3 arises from other DNA sequences in this sample as well. The genes are TRBV19 and TRBJ2-5; 9 bases line up with TRBD1. This CDR3 comprises 14 residues. Unmatched junction bases numbered 1, after V lost 3 bases and J lost 2 bases. Germline loops: CDR1 LNHDA, CDR2 SQIVND (reference sequence). Written as DNA, the CDR3 is TGTGCCAGTAGTATGGGACAGGGACAAGAGACCCAGTACTTC. Its protein is CASSMGQGQETQYF.

This chain joins TRBV5-1 and TRBJ2-7; a weak D match, TRBD2 (5 bases). Deletions cut 4 bases from V and 2 bases from J, with 10 bases between. The CDR3 totals 13 residues. From germline, CDR1 is SGHRS and CDR2 YFSETQ. In DNA form, the CDR3 reads TGCGCCAGCAGCGGGCCTAGCCCCTACGAGCAGTACTTC. Its protein is CASSGPSPYEQYF.

This sequence joins TRBV4-1 and TRBJ2-7; possible D gene TRBD2, 6 bases. The CDR3 has 16 amino acids. CDR1 and CDR2 (germline): MGHRA, YSYEKL. Trimming cost V 3 bases and J 2 bases, with 17 bases left between them. In nucleotides, the CDR3 is TGCGCCAGCAGCCAGTATACAGCGGAGGGGCCCTACGAGCAGTACTTC. This translates into CASSQYTAEGPYEQYF.

The chain joins TRBV3-1 (or the pseudogene TRBV3-2) to TRBJ2-5; 7 nucleotides align to TRBD1. CDR3 size: 14 residues. Germline values: CDR1 LGHDT, CDR2 YNNKEL (reference sequence). J gave up 3 bases and V 1 base, and 2 bases lay outside the gene matches. CDR3 DNA: TGTGCCAGCAGCCAAGGTGGGACAGAAGAGACCCAGTACTTC. Translated: CASSQGGTEETQYF.

The chain uses TRBV12-5 and TRBJ2-7; D remains ambiguous. V was trimmed by 6 bases and J by 2 bases, leaving 5 bases between them. Germline V gene lookup returns CDR1 LGHNT and CDR2 FRNRAP. The CDR3 length is 11 residues. For the CDR3, the DNA is TGTGCTAGTGGGGCCACCTACGAGCAGTACTTC. Its protein product is CASGATYEQYF.